Each of the 30 T cell receptor beta chains below was sequenced from the same sample in a study of blood T cell repertoires in COVID-19. Measured with immunoSEQ multiplex PCR; TCRdb has only the in-frame clones, and not every one. The sample consists of some 200,000 clones, more than 70% of them appearing once. The material sequenced was peripheral blood. Every receptor here comes from a man aged 40-49 years with active or convalescent COVID-19.

The chain combines TRBV6-5 with TRBJ2-7, with D possibly TRBD1 on 6 matching bases. Deletions cut 8 bases from V and 2 bases from J, with 13 bases between. Germline CDR1 and CDR2: MNHEY and SVGAGI. This CDR3 is built from 13 residues. Here the CDR3 reads CASATGATYEQYF. The CDR3 DNA reads TGTGCCAGCGCGACAGGTGCCACCTACGAGCAGTACTTC.

V and J are TRBV5-1 and TRBJ1-6; D remains ambiguous. This CDR3 spans 14 amino acids. Trimming removed 2 bases from V and 5 bases from J, with 8 bases in between. Per the germline V gene, CDR1 is SGHRS and CDR2 is YFSETQ. The CDR3 spells CASSLEGNNSPLHF. The CDR3 DNA sequence: TGCGCCAGCAGCTTAGAGGGCAATAATTCACCCCTCCACTTT. The whole variable domain, filled in from reference TRBV5-1 and TRBJ1-6, reads KAGVTQTPRYLIKTRGQQVTLSCSPISGHRSVSWYQQTPGQGLQFLFEYFSETQRNKGNFPGRFSGRQFSNSRSEMNVSTLELGDSALYLCASSLEGNNSPLHFGNGTRLTVT.

V usage is TRBV7-8 and J usage is TRBJ2-1; tentative D call: TRBD2 (5 bases). This CDR3 has 15 residues. Looked up from germline, CDR1 is SGHVS and CDR2 is FQNEAQ. The germline V and J ends were trimmed by 5 bases and 5 bases, with 16 bases remaining between them. The CDR3 loop is CASSPLGGRDNEQFF. Written as DNA, the CDR3 is TGTGCCAGCAGCCCACTCGGAGGTCGGGACAATGAGCAGTTCTTC.

The rearrangement uses TRBV6-5 and TRBJ1-2; 8 nucleotides match TRBD1. Trimming took 6 bases from V and 6 from J; bases not matched to a gene: 3. The CDR3 extends over 12 amino acids. Germline CDR1 reads MNHEY; CDR2 reads SVGAGI. The CDR3 DNA reads TGTGCCAGCAGCGGGGACAGGAATGGCTACACCTTC. The encoded protein is CASSGDRNGYTF.

CDR3: CASMRQGFYNEQFF. The CDR3 bases are TGTGCCAGCATGAGGCAGGGGTTCTACAATGAGCAGTTCTTC. The V gene is TRBV6-5, the J gene TRBJ2-1; a weak D match, TRBD1 (6 bases). This CDR3 region has 14 residues. Germline CDR1 is MNHEY and CDR2 is SVGAGI. Trimming pared 7 bases from V and 3 bases from J, leaving 13 bases between.

This clone was observed a handful of times. The rearrangement links TRBV7-9 to TRBJ1-1; unclear D gene. Germline V gene data show CDR1 as SEHNR and CDR2 as FQNEAQ (reference sequence). CDR3 length: 14 amino acids. Trimming shortened V by 1 base and J by 4 bases, and 10 bases separated the two germline ends. The CDR3 nucleotides read TGTGCCAGCAGCTTAGATGTGGTAGCCACTGAAGCTTTCTTT. Residues: CASSLDVVATEAFF.

This chain joins TRBV6-2 or TRBV6-3 and TRBJ1-2; the D is unclear. CDR3 length: 18 residues. CDR1 is MNHEY and CDR2 is SVGEGT in the germline V gene. V gave up 0 bases and J gave up 0 bases, with 17 bases separating them. The CDR3 here is CASSYSGSLSTANYGYTF. CDR3 DNA: TGTGCCAGCAGTTACTCGGGCAGCCTCAGCACTGCTAACTATGGCTACACCTTC.

V and J are TRBV18 and TRBJ2-7; 11 bases line up with TRBD1. Germline V CDR1 and CDR2: KGHSH, LQKENI. CDR3 size: 15 residues. The V and J ends lost 3 bases and 2 bases, in that order; junction bases with no gene match: 3. The CDR3 nucleotides read TGTGCCAGCTCACCCATGGGACAGGGGGCCTACGAGCAGTACTTC. Protein: CASSPMGQGAYEQYF.

The chain couples TRBV4-3 to TRBJ2-1; D is unresolved. Germline V lookup: CDR1 LGHNA, CDR2 YSLEER. The CDR3 length is 13 residues. V was shortened by 1 base and J by 10 bases, with 11 bases between the two germline ends. The CDR3 loop is CASSQVADGEQFF. CDR3 DNA: TGCGCCAGCAGCCAAGTAGCCGACGGGGAGCAGTTCTTC.

The genes are TRBV19 and TRBJ2-7; TRBD1 matches at 9 bases. The CDR3 length is 14 residues. V lost 2 bases and J lost 5; bases outside the gene matches: 4. In germline, CDR1 is LNHDA, CDR2 SQIVND (reference sequence). The CDR3 loop is CASSIRGTGNEQYF. DNA of the CDR3: TGTGCCAGTAGTATACGCGGGACAGGGAACGAGCAGTACTTC.

The J gene is TRBJ1-1, the V gene TRBV18; 9 nucleotides line up with TRBD1. The CDR3 loop spans 17 amino acids. Germline V gene data show CDR1 as KGHSH and CDR2 as LQKENI. With 6 bases clipped from V and 1 base from J, the junction kept 12 bases outside the gene matches. The CDR3: CASSYTGTGSSNTEAFF. The DNA for the CDR3 is TGTGCCAGCTCCTATACGGGGACAGGGTCTTCGAACACTGAAGCTTTCTTT. The full variable domain, completed using reference TRBV18 and TRBJ1-1, is NAGVMQNPRHLVRRRGQEARLRCSPMKGHSHVYWYRQLPEEGLKFMVYLQKENIIDESGMPKERFSAEFPKEGPSILRIQQVVRGDSAAYFCASSYTGTGSSNTEAFFGQGTRLTVV.

This sequence joins TRBV28 and TRBJ1-1, with a weak D call TRBD1 (6 bases). The CDR3 is made up of 13 amino acids. Germline V gene data show CDR1 as MDHEN and CDR2 as SYDVKM. CDR3 loop: CAVARTENTEAFF. CDR3 sequence (DNA): TGTGCGGTCGCGAGGACAGAGAACACTGAAGCTTTCTTT.

The chain has TRBV6-5 and TRBJ1-1; D may be TRBD1 (6 bases). The ends were cut back, 11 bases at V and 0 bases at J, with 16 bases in the middle. Germline loops: CDR1 MNHEY, CDR2 SVGAGI. CDR3 length: 14 residues. The CDR3 spells CAGTKTAMNTEAFF. The DNA of the CDR3 is TGTGCCGGGACAAAGACGGCTATGAACACTGAAGCTTTCTTT.

V usage is TRBV15 and J usage is TRBJ2-1; tentative D call: TRBD2 (6 bases). The V end lost 3 bases, the J end lost 2 bases, and 14 bases lay between the germline ends. Germline loops: CDR1 LNHNV, CDR2 YYDKDF (reference sequence). This CDR3 contains 16 residues. CDR3 nucleotide sequence: TGTGCCACCAGCAGCCCAGGGTCTAGCGCCTACAATGAGCAGTTCTTC. This translates into CATSSPGSSAYNEQFF.

V and J are TRBV10-3 and TRBJ2-1, with 7 positions matching TRBD1. Germline-derived CDR1 and CDR2 are ENHRY and SYGVKD. This CDR3 region has 13 residues. The trim removed 10 bases at V and 7 bases at J, leaving 10 bases unmatched. This chain's CDR3 is CATSTGKLNEQFF. DNA of the CDR3: TGTGCCACGTCGACAGGGAAACTGAATGAGCAGTTCTTC.

V usage is TRBV6-2 or TRBV6-3 and J usage is TRBJ1-2; D is perhaps TRBD1 (5 bases). Between the trimmed V and J ends, which lost 6 bases and 8 bases, there was a span of 22 bases. CDR1 and CDR2 from the germline V gene are MNHEY and SVGEGT. This CDR3 has 15 residues. The CDR3 reads CASSASGITRGGYTF. Written as DNA, the CDR3 is TGTGCCAGCAGCGCCTCCGGGATAACTCGGGGGGGCTACACCTTC.

The rearrangement joins TRBV6-5 to TRBJ2-3, with D tentatively TRBD2 (5 bases). V lost 7 bases and J lost 5, with 19 bases in between. Germline assignment: CDR1 MNHEY and CDR2 SVGAGI. CDR3 size: 15 residues. CDR3 sequence reads: CASTSLGLQKDTQYF. The CDR3 DNA follows: TGTGCCAGCACTTCACTAGGGCTTCAGAAAGATACGCAGTATTTT.

The chain carries TRBV5-3 and TRBJ2-7; a possible D gene is TRBD1 (5 bases). TRBV5-3 is reported as an ORF; its role is uncertain. The CDR3 extends over 18 amino acids. Trimming pared 0 bases from V and 0 bases from J, leaving 19 bases between. The CDR3 DNA is TGTGCCAGAAGCTTGGACCTAGAGATTACAGGAAACTCCTACGAGCAGTACTTC. Residues: CARSLDLEITGNSYEQYF.

This chain joins TRBV19 and TRBJ2-2; TRBD1 might be the D (5 bases). The CDR3 runs 13 residues. V was cut by 2 bases and J by 4 bases, with 5 bases left in between. CDR1 LNHDA and CDR2 SQIVND come from the germline V gene (reference sequence). The CDR3 reads CASSIQGTGELFF. The CDR3 DNA reads as TGTGCCAGTAGTATACAGGGCACCGGGGAGCTGTTTTTT.

The chain couples TRBV15 to TRBJ1-6; tentatively, D is TRBD1 (6 bases). Trimming cost V 0 bases and J 7 bases, with 13 bases left between them. From germline, CDR1 is LNHNV and CDR2 YYDKDF (reference sequence). This CDR3 contains 16 residues. CDR3 bases: TGTGCCACCAGCAGAGATACAGGGCCAGGAAATTCACCCCTCCACTTT. It codes for CATSRDTGPGNSPLHF.

The chain combines TRBV27 with TRBJ1-5; the D gene is possibly TRBD1 (6 bases). The V end lost 5 bases, the J end lost 6 bases, and 17 bases lay between the germline ends. The CDR3 extends over 15 amino acids. Germline CDR1 and CDR2: MNHEY and SMNVEV (reference sequence). Here the CDR3 DNA reads TGTGCCAGCAGTCCCCGGGGGGCTTGGGGTCAGCCCCAGCATTTT. Protein product: CASSPRGAWGQPQHF.

This rearrangement joins TRBV9 to TRBJ1-1; D not certain. Trimming left V 1 base short and J 1 base short, with 5 bases between. The length of the CDR3 is 13 residues. Germline V gene data show CDR1 as SGDLS and CDR2 as YYNGEE. CDR3 DNA sequence: TGTGCCAGCAGCGTAACACCGAACACTGAAGCTTTCTTT. Encoded protein: CASSVTPNTEAFF.

This sequence joins TRBV5-1 and TRBJ2-3, with TRBD2 identical over 8 bases. CDR1 is SGHRS and CDR2 is YFSETQ in the germline V gene. V lost 3 bases, J lost 0 bases, and 9 bases stayed unmatched. The CDR3 totals 17 residues. The CDR3 DNA follows: TGCGCCAGCAGCTCACTGTCGGCGGGGGGAAGCACAGATACGCAGTATTTT. Protein sequence: CASSSLSAGGSTDTQYF.

CDR3 region: CASPNEGQQYTEAFF. CDR3 DNA sequence: TGTGCCAGCCCAAATGAGGGACAGCAATACACTGAAGCTTTCTTT. J is TRBJ1-1 and V is TRBV11-3, with 7 bases aligning to TRBD1. The CDR3 spans 15 residues. Germline CDR1 SGHNT, CDR2 YENEEA. The junction had 12 bases not matched to a gene; V was cut back by 8 bases and J by 3 bases.

This chain links TRBV5-1 with TRBJ1-2, with D possibly matching TRBD1 (6 bases). CDR1 is SGHRS and CDR2 is YFSETQ in the germline V gene. Trimming took 4 bases from V and 1 from J, leaving 11 bases between them. The CDR3 runs 14 residues. This CDR3 reads CASSREGGNYGYTF. The CDR3 DNA reads TGCGCCAGCAGCAGGGAAGGGGGTAACTATGGCTACACCTTC.

The chain has TRBV11-2 and TRBJ2-3; a weak D match, TRBD2 (5 bases). CDR3 size: 16 residues. Germline-derived CDR1 and CDR2 are SGHAT and FQNNGV. The V and J ends lost 2 bases and 6 bases respectively, with 18 bases between them. The CDR3 is CASSLKRRGGSDTQYF. DNA of the CDR3: TGTGCCAGCAGCTTAAAGCGCCGGGGTGGGTCGGATACGCAGTATTTT.

The chain recombines TRBV4-3 with TRBJ2-2; the D is unclear. Deletions cut 0 bases from V and 0 bases from J, with 11 bases between. CDR3 length: 17 amino acids. Germline V gives CDR1 LGHNA, CDR2 YSLEER. The DNA of the CDR3 is TGCGCCAGCAGCCAAGATGGGCATGGAACGAACACCGGGGAGCTGTTTTTT. Translating it yields CASSQDGHGTNTGELFF.

There are a few counts of this clone. The chain employs TRBV2 and TRBJ1-6, with TRBD1 matching 9 bases. Per germline, CDR1 SNHLY and CDR2 FYNNEI. This CDR3 spans 14 amino acids. V was clipped by 7 bases and J by 9 bases; unmatched bases: 7. The CDR3 loop is CASKGTGNSSPLHF. CDR3 nucleotides: TGTGCCAGCAAAGGGACAGGGAATTCTTCACCCCTCCACTTT.

V is TRBV15 and J is TRBJ1-1; 12 positions match TRBD1. Losses at the gene ends were 0 bases for V and 6 bases for J; bases not matched to a gene: 8. This CDR3 has 17 residues. Germline V lookup: CDR1 LNHNV, CDR2 YYDKDF (reference sequence). CDR3 nucleotide sequence: TGTGCCACCAGCAGAGATTATGCGGGACAGGGGGCCCCTGAAGCTTTCTTT. Protein sequence: CATSRDYAGQGAPEAFF.

The chain is built from TRBV6-2 or TRBV6-3 and TRBJ1-6; a weak D match, TRBD1 (6 bases). CDR3 length equals 14 residues. V gave up 5 bases and J gave up 10 bases, with 15 bases separating them. CDR1 is MNHEY, CDR2 SVGEGT, per germline. The CDR3 DNA sequence: TGTGCCAGCAGTCTAGGGGACATGAGATCACCCCTCCACTTT. Protein: CASSLGDMRSPLHF.